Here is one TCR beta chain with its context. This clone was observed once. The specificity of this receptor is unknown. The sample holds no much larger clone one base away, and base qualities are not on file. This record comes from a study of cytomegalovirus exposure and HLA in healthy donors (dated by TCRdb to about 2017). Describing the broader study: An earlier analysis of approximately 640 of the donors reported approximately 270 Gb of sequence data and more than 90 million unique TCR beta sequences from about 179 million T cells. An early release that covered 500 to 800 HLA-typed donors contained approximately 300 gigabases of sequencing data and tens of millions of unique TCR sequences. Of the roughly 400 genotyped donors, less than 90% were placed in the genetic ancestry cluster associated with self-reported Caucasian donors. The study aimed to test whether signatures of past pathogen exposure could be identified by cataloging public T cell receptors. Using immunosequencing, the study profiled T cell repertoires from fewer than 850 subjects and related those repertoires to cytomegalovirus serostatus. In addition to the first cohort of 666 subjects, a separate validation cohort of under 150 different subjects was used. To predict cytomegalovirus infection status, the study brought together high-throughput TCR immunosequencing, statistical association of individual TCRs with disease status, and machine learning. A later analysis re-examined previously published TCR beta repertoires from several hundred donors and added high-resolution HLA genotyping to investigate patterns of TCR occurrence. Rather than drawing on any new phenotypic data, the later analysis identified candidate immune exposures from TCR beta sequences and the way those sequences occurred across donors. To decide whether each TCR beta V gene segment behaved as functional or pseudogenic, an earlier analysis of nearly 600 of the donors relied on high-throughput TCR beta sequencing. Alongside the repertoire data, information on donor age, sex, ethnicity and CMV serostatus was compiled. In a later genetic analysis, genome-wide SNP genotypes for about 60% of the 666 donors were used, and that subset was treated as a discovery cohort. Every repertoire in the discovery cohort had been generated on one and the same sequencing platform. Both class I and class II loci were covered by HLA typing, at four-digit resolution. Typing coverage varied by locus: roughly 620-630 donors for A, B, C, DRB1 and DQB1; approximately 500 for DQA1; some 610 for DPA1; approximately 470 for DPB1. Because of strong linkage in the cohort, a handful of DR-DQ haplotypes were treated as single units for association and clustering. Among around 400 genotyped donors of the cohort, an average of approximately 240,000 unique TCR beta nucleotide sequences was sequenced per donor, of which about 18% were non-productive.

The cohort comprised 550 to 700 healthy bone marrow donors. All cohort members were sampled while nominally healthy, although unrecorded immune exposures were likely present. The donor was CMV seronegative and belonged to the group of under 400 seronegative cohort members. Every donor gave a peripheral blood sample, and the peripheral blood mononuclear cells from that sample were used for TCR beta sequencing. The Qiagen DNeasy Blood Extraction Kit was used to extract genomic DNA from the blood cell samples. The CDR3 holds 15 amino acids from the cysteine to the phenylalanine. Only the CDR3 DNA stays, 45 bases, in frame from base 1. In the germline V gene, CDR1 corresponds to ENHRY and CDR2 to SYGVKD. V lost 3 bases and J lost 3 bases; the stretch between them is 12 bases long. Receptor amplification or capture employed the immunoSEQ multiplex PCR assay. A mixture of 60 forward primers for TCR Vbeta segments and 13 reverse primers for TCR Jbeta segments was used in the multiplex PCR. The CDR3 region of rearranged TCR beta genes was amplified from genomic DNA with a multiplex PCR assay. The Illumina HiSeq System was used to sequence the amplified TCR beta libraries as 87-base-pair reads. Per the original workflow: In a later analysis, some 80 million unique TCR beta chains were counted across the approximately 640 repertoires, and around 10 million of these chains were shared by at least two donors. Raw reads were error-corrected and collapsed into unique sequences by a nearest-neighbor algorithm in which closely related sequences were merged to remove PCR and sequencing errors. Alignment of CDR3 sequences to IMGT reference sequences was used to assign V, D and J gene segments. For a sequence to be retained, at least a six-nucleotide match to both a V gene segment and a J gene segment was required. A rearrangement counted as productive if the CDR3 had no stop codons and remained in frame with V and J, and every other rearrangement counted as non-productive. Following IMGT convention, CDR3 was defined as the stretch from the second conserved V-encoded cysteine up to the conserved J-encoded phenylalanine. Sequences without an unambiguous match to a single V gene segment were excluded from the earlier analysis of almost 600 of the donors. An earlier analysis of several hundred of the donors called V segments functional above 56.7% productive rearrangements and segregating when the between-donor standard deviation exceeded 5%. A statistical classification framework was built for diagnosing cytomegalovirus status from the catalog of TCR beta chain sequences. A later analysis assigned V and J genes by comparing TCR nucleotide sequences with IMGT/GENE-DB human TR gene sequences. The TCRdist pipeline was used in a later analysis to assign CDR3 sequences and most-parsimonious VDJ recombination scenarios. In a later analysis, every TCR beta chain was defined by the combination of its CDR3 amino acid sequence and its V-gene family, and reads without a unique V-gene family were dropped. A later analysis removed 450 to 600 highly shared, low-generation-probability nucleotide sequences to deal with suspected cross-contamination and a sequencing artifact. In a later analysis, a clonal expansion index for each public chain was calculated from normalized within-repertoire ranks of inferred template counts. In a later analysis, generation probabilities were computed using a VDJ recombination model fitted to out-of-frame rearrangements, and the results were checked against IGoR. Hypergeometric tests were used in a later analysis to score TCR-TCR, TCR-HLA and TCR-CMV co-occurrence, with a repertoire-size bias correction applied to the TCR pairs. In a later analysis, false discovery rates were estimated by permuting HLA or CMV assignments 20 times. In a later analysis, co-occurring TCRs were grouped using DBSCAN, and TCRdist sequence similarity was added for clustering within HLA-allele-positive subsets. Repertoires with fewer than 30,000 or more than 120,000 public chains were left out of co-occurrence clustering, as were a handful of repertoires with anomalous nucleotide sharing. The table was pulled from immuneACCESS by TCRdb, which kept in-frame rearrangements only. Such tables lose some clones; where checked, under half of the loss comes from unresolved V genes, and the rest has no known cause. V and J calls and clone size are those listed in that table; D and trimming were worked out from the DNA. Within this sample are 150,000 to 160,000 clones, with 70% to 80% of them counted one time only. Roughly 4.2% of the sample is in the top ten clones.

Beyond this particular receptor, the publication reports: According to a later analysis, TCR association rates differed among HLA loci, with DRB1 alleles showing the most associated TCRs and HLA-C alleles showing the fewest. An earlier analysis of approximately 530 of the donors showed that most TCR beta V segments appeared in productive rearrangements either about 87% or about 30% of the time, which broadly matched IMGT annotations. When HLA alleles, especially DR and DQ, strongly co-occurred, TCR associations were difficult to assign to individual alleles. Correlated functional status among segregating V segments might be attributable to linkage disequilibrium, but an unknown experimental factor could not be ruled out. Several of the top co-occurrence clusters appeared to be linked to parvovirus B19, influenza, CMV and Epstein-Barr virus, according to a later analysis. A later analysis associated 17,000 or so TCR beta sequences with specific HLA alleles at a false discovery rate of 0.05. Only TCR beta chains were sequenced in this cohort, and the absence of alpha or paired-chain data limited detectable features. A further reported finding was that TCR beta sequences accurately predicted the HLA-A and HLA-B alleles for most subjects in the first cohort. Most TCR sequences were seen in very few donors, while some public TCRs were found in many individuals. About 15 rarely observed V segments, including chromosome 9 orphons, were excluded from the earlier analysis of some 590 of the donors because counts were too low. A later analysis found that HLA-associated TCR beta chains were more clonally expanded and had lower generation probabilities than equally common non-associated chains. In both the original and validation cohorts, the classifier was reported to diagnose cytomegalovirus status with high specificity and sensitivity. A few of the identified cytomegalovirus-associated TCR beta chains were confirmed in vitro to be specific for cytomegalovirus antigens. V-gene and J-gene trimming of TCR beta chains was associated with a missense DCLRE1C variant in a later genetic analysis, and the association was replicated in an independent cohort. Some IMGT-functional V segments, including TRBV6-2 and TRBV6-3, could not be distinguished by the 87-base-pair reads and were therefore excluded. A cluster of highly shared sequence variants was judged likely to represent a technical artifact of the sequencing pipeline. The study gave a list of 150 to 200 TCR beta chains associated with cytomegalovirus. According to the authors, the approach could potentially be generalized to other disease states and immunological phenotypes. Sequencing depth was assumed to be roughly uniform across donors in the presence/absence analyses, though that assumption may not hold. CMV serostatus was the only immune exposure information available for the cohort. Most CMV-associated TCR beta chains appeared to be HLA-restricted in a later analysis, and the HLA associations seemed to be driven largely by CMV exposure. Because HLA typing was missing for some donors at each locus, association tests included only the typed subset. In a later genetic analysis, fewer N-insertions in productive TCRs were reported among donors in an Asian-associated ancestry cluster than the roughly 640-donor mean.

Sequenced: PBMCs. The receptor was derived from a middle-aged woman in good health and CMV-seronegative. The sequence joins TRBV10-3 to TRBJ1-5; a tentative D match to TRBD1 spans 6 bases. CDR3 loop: CAISDARGLNQPQHF. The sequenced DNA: TGTGCCATCAGTGATGCCAGGGGCCTCAATCAGCCCCAGCATTTT.